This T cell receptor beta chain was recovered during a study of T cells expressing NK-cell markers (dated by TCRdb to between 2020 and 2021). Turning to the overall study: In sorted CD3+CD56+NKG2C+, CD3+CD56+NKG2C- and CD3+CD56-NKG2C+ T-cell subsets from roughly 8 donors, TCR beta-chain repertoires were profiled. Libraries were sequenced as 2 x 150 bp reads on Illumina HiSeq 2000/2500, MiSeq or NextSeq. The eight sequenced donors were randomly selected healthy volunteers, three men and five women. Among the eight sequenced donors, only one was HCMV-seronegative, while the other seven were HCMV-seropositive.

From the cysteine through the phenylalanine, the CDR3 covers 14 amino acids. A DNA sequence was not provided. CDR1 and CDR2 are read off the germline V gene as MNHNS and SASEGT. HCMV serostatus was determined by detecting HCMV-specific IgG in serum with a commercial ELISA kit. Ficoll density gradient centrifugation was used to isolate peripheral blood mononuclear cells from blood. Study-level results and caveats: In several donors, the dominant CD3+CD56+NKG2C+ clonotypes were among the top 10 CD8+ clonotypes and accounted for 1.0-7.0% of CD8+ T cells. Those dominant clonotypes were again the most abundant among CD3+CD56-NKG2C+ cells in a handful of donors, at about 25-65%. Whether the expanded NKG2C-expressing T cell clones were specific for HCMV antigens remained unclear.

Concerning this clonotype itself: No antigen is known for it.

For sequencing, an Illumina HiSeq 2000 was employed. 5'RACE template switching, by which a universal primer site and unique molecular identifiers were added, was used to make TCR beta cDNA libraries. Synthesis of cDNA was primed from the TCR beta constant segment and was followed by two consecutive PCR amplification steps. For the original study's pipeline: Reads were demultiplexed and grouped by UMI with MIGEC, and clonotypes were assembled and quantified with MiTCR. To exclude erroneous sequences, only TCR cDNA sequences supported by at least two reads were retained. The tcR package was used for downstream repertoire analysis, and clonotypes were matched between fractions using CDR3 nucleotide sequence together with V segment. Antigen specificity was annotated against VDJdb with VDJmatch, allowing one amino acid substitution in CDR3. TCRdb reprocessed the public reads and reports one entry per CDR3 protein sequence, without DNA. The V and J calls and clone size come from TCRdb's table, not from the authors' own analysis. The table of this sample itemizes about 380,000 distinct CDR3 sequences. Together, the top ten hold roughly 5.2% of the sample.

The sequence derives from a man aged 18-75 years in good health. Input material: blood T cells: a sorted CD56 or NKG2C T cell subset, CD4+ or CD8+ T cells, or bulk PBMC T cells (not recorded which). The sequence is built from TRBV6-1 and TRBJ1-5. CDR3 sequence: CASGREVGNQPQHF.